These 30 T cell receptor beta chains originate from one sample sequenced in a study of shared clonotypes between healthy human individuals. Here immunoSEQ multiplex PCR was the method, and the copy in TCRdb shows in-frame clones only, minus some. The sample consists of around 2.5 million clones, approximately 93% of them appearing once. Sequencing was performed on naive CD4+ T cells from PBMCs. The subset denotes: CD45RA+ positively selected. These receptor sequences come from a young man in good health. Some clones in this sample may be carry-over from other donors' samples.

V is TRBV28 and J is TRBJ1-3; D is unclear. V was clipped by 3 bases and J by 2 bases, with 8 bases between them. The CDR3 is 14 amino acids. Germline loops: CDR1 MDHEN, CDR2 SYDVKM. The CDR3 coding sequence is TGTGCCAGCAGTTTTAGGAATCCTGGAAACACCATATATTTT. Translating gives CASSFRNPGNTIYF.

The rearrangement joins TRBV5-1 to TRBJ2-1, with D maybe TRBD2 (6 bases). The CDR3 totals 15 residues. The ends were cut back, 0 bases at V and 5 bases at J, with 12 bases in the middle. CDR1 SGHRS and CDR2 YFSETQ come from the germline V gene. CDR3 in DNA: TGCGCCAGCAGCTTGGAGGCGGGATTTCACAATGAGCAGTTCTTC. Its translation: CASSLEAGFHNEQFF. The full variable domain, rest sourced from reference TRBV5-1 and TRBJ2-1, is KAGVTQTPRYLIKTRGQQVTLSCSPISGHRSVSWYQQTPGQGLQFLFEYFSETQRNKGNFPGRFSGRQFSNSRSEMNVSTLELGDSALYLCASSLEAGFHNEQFFGPGTRLTVL.

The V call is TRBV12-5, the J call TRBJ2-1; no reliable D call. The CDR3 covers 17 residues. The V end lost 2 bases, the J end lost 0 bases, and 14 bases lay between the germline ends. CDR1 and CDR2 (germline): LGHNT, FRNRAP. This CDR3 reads CASGLSADPISYNEQFF. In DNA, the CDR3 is TGTGCTAGTGGTTTGTCGGCGGACCCGATCTCCTACAATGAGCAGTTCTTC.

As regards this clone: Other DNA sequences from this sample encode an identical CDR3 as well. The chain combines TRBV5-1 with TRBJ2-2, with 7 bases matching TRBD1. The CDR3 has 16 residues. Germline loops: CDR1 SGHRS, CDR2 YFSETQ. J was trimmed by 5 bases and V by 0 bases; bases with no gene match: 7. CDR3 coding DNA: TGCGCCAGCAGCTTGGCGGCAGGGGGTCGTACCGGGGAGCTGTTTTTT. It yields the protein CASSLAAGGRTGELFF. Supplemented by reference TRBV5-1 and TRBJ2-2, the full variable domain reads KAGVTQTPRYLIKTRGQQVTLSCSPISGHRSVSWYQQTPGQGLQFLFEYFSETQRNKGNFPGRFSGRQFSNSRSEMNVSTLELGDSALYLCASSLAAGGRTGELFFGEGSRLTVL.

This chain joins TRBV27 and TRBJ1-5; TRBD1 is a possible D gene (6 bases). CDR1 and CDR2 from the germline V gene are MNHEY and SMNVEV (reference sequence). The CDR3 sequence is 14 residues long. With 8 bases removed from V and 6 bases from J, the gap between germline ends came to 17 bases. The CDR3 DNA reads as TGTGCCAGCGGAAGGGGGGGGTTTGGTCAGCCCCAGCATTTT. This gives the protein CASGRGGFGQPQHF.

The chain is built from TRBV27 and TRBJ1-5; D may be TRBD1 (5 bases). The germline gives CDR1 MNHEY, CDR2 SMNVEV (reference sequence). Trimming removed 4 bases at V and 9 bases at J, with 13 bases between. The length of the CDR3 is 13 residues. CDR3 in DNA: TGTGCCAGCAGTTCCAGGCAGGGACGGCCCCAGCATTTT. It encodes CASSSRQGRPQHF.

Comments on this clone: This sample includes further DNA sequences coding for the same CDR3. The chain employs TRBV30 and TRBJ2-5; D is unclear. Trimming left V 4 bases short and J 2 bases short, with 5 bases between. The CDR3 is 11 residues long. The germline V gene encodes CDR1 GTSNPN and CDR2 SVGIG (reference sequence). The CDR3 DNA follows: TGTGCCTGGACTAGTCAAGAGACCCAGTACTTC. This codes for CAWTSQETQYF.

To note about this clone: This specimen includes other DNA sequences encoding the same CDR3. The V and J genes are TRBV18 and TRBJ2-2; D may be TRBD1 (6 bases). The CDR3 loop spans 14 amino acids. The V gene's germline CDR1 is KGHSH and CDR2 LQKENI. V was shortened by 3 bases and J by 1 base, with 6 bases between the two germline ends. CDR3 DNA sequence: TGTGCCAGCTCACCGACAGGGAACACCGGGGAGCTGTTTTTT. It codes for CASSPTGNTGELFF.

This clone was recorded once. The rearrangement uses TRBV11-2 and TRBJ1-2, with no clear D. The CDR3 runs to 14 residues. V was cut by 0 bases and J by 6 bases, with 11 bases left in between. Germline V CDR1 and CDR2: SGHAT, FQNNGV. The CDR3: CASSLDLRFDGYTF. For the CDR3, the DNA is TGTGCCAGCAGCTTAGATCTGAGATTTGATGGCTACACCTTC.

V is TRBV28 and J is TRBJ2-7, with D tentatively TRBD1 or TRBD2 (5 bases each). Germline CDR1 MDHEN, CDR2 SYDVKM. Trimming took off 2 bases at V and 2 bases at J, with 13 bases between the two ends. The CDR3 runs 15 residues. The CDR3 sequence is CASSLASGTPYEQYF. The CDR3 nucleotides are TGTGCCAGCAGTTTAGCCTCCGGGACCCCCTACGAGCAGTACTTC.

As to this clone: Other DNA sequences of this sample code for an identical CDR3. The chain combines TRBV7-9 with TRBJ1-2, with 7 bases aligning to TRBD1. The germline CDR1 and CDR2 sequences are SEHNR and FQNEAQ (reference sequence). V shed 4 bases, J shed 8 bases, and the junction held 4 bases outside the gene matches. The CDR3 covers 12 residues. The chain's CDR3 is CASSSTGDGYTF. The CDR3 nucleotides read TGTGCCAGCAGCTCCACAGGGGACGGCTACACCTTC.

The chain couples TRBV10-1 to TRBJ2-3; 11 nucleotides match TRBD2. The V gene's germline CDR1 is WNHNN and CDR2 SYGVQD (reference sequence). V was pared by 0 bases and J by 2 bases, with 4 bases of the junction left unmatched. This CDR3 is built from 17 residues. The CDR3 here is CASSESKLAGVTDTQYF. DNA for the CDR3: TGCGCCAGCAGTGAGTCGAAACTAGCGGGGGTCACAGATACGCAGTATTTT.

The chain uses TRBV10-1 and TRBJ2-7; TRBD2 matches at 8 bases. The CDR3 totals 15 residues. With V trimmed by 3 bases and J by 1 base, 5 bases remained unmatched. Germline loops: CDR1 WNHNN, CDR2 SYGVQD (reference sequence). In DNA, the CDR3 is TGCGCCAGCAGTGACTCCGGGAGGGCGTCCTACGAGCAGTACTTC. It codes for CASSDSGRASYEQYF.

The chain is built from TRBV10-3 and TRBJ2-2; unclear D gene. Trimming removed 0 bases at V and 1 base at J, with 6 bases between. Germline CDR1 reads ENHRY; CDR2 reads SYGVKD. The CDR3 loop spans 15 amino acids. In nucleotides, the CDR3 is TGTGCCATCAGTGAGTCAGCAGGGAACACCGGGGAGCTGTTTTTT. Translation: CAISESAGNTGELFF.

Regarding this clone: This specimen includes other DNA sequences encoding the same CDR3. The CDR3 sequence: CASADSNYGYTF. The CDR3 region has the DNA TGTGCCAGCGCAGATTCTAACTATGGCTACACCTTC. The chain has TRBV28 and TRBJ1-2; the D is unclear. Germline CDR1 is MDHEN and CDR2 is SYDVKM. The CDR3 is made up of 12 amino acids. The germline V and J ends were trimmed by 8 bases and 0 bases, with 7 bases remaining between them.

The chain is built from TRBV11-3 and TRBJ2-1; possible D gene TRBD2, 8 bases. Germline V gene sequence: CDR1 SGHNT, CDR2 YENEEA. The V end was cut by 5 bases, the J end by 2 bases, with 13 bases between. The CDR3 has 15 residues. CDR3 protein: CASSAGRGPYNEQFF. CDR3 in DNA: TGTGCCAGCAGCGCCGGGAGGGGGCCCTACAATGAGCAGTTCTTC.

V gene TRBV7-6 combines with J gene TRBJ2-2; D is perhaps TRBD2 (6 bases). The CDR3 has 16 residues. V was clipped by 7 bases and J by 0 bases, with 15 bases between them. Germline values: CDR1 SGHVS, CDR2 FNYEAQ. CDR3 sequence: CASTPGSGTNTGELFF. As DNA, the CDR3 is TGTGCCAGCACCCCCGGGAGCGGAACGAACACCGGGGAGCTGTTTTTT.

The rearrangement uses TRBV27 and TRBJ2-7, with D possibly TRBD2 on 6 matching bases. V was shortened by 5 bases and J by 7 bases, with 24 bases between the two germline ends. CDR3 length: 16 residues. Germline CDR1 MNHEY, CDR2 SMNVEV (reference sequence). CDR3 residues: CASSGAGRRGAREQYF. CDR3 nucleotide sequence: TGTGCCAGCAGTGGGGCGGGGAGGAGAGGGGCTAGAGAGCAGTACTTC.

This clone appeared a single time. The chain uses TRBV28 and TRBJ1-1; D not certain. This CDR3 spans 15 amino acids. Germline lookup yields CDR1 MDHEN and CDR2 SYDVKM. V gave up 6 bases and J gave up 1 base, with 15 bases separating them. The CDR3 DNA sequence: TGTGCCAGCAGGGCCTATAAGGCCACGAACACTGAAGCTTTCTTT. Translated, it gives CASRAYKATNTEAFF.

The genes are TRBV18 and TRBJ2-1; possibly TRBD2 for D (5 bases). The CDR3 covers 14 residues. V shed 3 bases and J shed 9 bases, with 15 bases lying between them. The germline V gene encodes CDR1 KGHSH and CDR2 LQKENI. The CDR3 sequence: CASSPLPRGGEQFF. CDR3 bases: TGTGCCAGCTCACCCCTCCCCCGAGGAGGTGAGCAGTTCTTC.

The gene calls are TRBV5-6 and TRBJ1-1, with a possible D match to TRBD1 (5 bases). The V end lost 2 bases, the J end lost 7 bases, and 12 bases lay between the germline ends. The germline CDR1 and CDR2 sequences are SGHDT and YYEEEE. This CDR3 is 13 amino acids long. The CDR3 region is CASSFLDSLEAFF. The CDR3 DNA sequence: TGTGCCAGCAGCTTCCTCGACAGCCTTGAAGCTTTCTTT.

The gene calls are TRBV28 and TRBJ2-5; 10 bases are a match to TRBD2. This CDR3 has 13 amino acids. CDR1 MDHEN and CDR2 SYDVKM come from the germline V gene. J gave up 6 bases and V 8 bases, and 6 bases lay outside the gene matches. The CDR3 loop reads CASHSGRKKTQYF. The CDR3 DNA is TGTGCCAGCCATAGCGGGAGGAAGAAGACCCAGTACTTC.

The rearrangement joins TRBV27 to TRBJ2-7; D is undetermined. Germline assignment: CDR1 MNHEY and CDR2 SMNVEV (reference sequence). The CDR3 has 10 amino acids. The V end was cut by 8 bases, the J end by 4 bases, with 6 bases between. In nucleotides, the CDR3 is TGTGCCAGCCCACTTTACGAGCAGTACTTC. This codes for CASPLYEQYF.

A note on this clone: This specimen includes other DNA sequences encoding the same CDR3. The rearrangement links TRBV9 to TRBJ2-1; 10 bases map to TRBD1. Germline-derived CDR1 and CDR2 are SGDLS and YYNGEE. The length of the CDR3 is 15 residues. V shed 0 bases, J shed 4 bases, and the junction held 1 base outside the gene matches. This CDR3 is CASSVGTGGYNEQFF. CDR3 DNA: TGTGCCAGCAGCGTAGGGACAGGGGGTTACAATGAGCAGTTCTTC.

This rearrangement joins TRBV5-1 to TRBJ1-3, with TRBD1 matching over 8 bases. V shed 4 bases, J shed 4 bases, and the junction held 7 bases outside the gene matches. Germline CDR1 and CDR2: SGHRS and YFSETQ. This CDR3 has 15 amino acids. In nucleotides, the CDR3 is TGCGCCAGCAGCCGGGGACAGGCCGGGGGAAACACCATATATTTT. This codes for CASSRGQAGGNTIYF.

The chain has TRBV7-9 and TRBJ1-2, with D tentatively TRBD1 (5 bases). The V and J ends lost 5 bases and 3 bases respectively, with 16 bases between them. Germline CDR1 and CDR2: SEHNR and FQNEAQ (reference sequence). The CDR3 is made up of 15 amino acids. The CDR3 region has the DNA TGTGCCAGCAGCGTTGGGACCGCCGTAGACTATGGCTACACCTTC. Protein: CASSVGTAVDYGYTF.

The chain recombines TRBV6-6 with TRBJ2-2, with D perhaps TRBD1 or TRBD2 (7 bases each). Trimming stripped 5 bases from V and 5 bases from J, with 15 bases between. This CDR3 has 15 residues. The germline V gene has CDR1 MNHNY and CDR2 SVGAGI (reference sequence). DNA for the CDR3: TGTGCCAGCAGTATCAGACAGGGAGGGACCGGGGAGCTGTTTTTT. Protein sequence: CASSIRQGGTGELFF.

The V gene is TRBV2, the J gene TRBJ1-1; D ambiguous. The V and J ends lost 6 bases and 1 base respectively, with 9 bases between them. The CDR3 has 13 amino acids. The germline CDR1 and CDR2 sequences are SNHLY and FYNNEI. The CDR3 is CASRLQPNTEAFF. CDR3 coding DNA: TGTGCCAGCAGACTACAGCCGAACACTGAAGCTTTCTTT.

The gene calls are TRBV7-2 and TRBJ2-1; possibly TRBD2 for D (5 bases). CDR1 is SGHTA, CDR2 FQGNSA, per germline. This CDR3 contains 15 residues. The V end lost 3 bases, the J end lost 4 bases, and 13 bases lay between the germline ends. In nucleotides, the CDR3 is TGTGCCAGCAGCTTCGGCGGGTCCGTTTACAATGAGCAGTTCTTC. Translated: CASSFGGSVYNEQFF.

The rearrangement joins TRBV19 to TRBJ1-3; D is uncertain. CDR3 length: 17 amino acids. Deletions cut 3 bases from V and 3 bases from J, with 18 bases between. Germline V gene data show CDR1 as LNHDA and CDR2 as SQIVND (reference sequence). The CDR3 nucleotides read TGTGCCAGTAGTATTCGCGGCCCAGGCCGCTATGGAAACACCATATATTTT. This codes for CASSIRGPGRYGNTIYF.